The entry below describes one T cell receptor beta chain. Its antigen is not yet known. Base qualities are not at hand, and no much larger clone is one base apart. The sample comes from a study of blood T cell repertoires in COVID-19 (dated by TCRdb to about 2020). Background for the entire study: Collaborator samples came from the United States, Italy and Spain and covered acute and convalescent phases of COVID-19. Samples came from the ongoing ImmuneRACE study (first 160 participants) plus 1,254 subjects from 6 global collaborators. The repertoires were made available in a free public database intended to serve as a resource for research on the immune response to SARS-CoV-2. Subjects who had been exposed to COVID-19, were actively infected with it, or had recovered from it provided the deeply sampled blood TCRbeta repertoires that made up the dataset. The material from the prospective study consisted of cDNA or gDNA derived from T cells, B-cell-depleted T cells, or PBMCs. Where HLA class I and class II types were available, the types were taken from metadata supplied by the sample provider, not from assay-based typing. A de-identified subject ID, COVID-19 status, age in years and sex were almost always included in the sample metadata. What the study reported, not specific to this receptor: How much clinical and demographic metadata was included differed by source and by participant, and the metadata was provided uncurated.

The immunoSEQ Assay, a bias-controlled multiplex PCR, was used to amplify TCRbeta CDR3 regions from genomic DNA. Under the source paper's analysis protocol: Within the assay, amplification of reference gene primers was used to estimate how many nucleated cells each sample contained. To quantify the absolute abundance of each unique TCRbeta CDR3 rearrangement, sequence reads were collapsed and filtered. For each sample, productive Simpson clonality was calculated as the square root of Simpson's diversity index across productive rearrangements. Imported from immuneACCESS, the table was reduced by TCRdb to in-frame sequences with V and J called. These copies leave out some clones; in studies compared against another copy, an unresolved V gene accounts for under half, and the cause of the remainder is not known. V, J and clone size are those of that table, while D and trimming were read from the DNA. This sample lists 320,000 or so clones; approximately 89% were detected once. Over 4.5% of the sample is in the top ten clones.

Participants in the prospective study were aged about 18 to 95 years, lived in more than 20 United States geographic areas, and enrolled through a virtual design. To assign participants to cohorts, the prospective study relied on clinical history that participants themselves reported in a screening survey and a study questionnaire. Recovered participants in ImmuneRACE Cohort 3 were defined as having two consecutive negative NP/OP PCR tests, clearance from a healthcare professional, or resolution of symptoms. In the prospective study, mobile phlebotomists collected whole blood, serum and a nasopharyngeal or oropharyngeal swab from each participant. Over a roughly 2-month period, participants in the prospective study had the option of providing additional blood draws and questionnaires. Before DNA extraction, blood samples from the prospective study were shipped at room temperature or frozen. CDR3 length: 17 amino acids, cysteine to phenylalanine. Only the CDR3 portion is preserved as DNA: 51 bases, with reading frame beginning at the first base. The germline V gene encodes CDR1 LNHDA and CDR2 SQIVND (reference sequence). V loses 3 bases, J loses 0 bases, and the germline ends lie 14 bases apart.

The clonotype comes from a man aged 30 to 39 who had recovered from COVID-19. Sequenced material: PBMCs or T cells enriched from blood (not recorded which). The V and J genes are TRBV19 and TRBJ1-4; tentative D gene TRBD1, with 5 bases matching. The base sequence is TGTGCCAGTAGTATTAGCCAGGGCTTTCCAACTAATGAAAAACTGTTTTTT. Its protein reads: CASSISQGFPTNEKLFF. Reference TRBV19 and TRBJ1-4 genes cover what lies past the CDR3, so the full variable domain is DGGITQSPKYLFRKEGQNVTLSCEQNLNHDAMYWYRQDPGQGLRLIYYSQIVNDFQKGDIAEGYSVSREKKESFPLTVTSAQKNPTAFYLCASSISQGFPTNEKLFFGSGTQLSVL.